The T cell receptor (beta chain) under discussion was sequenced for a study of T-cell memory formation after mild COVID-19. Study observations and caveats: Clonal second-wave expansions that peaked on day 37 had unconfirmed SARS-CoV-2 specificity.

Trimming stripped 7 bases from V and 7 bases from J, with 22 bases between. This CDR3 spans 15 amino acids. CDR1 and CDR2 from the germline V gene are MNHEY and SVGAGI. TCRdb ran MiXCR on the 5' RACE reads and lists one entry per CDR3 protein. Of about 600,000 distinct CDR3 sequences detected, about 20% appear once; the ten largest clones hold approximately 8%. This clonotype showed up just a few times. What it recognizes is unknown. This chain uses TRBV6-5 with TRBJ2-5; D tentatively reads TRBD1 or TRBD2 (6 bases each). The sequence was collected from an adult woman who had mild COVID-19 (a few samples of this study predate the infection). Cell type and time point are not known. The sequenced sample was PBMCs or a T cell subset sorted from them (not recorded which). As DNA, the CDR3 is TGTGCCAGCACTGTAAGGGGGGACCACCGAGGGACCCAGTACTTC. It translates to CASTVRGDHRGTQYF.